Listed below are T cell receptor beta chains from one sample, sequenced in a study of cytomegalovirus exposure and HLA in healthy donors. TCRdb keeps only in-frame clones here, not all; method: immunoSEQ multiplex PCR. In the table there are some 250,000 clones, 90% of which are singletons. The sample was PBMCs. All receptors derive from a woman younger than 35 in good health and CMV-seronegative. Each CDR3 is given with its conserved first and last residue. The D gene is left open where the match is weak. Clone size, where shown, is once, few, many, or a class for clones that have expanded.

J gene | D gene | V gene | clone size | CDR3 protein | CDR3 DNA
TRBJ1-5 | TRBD1 | TRBV28 | - | CASSLPRQGAPTQPQHF | TGTGCCAGCAGTTTACCTCGCCAGGGGGCGCCTACTCAGCCCCAGCATTTT
TRBJ2-5 | - | TRBV28 | - | CASTSGKETQYF | TGTGCCAGCACCTCAGGGAAAGAGACCCAGTACTTC
TRBJ1-1 | - | TRBV19 | - | CASSITSYTEAFF | TGTGCCAGTAGTATAACCAGTTACACTGAAGCTTTCTTT
TRBJ1-4 | - | TRBV6-1 | - | CASSQGITREKLFF | TGTGCCAGCAGTCAGGGGATCACTCGGGAAAAACTGTTTTTT
TRBJ2-3 | TRBD2 | TRBV11-3 | - | CASSLGTSMADTQYF | TGTGCCAGCAGCTTGGGGACTAGCATGGCAGATACGCAGTATTTT
TRBJ2-1 | TRBD2 | TRBV13 | - | CASSFKLAGGIDEQFF | TGTGCCAGCAGCTTCAAGCTAGCGGGGGGGATCGATGAGCAGTTCTTC
TRBJ1-1 | - | TRBV7-9 | - | CASSLEQLPGAFF | TGTGCCAGCAGCTTAGAACAGCTACCTGGAGCTTTCTTT
TRBJ1-2 | - | TRBV5-4 | - | CASSFREGGYTF | TGTGCCAGCAGCTTCAGGGAAGGGGGCTACACCTTC
TRBJ1-4 | - | TRBV5-6 | - | CASSLEAETNEKLFF | TGTGCCAGCAGCTTGGAGGCGGAAACTAATGAAAAACTGTTTTTT
TRBJ1-1 | TRBD1 | TRBV18 | - | CASSPTGVNTEAFF | TGTGCCAGCTCACCCACAGGGGTAAACACTGAAGCTTTCTTT
TRBJ2-3 | TRBD2 | TRBV9 | - | CASSAPTSFGDTQYF | TGTGCCAGCAGCGCGCCGACTAGCTTCGGGGATACGCAGTATTTT
TRBJ1-1 | TRBD1 | TRBV19 | once | CASSFRGTEAFF | TGTGCCAGTAGTTTCAGGGGGACTGAAGCTTTCTTT
TRBJ1-3 | - | TRBV11-2 | - | CASSSSLISGNTIYF | TGTGCCAGCAGTTCGTCCCTTATCTCTGGAAACACCATATATTTT
TRBJ2-7 | - | TRBV7-2 | - | CASSLVGQSTYEQYF | TGTGCCAGCAGCTTAGTAGGACAGTCAACCTACGAGCAGTACTTC
TRBJ1-2 | - | TRBV28 | - | CASSSNYGYTF | TGTGCCAGCAGTTCAAACTATGGCTACACCTTC
TRBJ2-7 | - | TRBV27 | - | CASSLSGLAYEQYF | TGTGCCAGCAGTTTAAGCGGATTAGCCTACGAGCAGTACTTC
TRBJ2-1 | TRBD2 | TRBV10-2 | - | CASSEGRGGSHEQFF | TGCGCCAGCAGTGAGGGGCGGGGGGGTTCCCATGAGCAGTTCTTC
TRBJ1-2 | TRBD1 | TRBV28 | - | CASSLGGQGALNYGYTF | TGTGCCAGCAGTTTAGGGGGACAGGGGGCCCTCAACTATGGCTACACCTTC
TRBJ1-5 | TRBD1 | TRBV19 | - | CASSPEVHDRVGGNQPQHF | TGTGCCAGTAGTCCCGAGGTCCACGACAGGGTTGGAGGCAATCAGCCCCAGCATTTT
TRBJ2-5 | TRBD2 | TRBV29-1 | - | CSVGRAGVRGTQYF | TGCAGCGTTGGAAGAGCGGGGGTCCGGGGGACCCAGTACTTC
TRBJ2-5 | - | TRBV6-4 | few | CASSSGWGETQYF | TGTGCCAGCAGTTCGGGGTGGGGAGAGACCCAGTACTTC
TRBJ2-2 | TRBD2 | TRBV7-8 | - | CASSTDRAGGAGELFF | TGTGCCAGCAGCACTGACCGAGCGGGGGGGGCCGGGGAGCTGTTTTTT
TRBJ2-1 | TRBD2 | TRBV5-1 | - | CASSLGSSGGWNEQFF | TGCGCCAGCAGCTTGGGATCTAGCGGGGGGTGGAATGAGCAGTTCTTC
TRBJ1-3 | - | TRBV19 | - | CASSTASSGNTIYF | TGTGCCAGTTCAACGGCTAGCTCTGGAAACACCATATATTTT
TRBJ1-2 | TRBD1 | TRBV27 | - | CASSPGGRGYGYTF | TGTGCCAGCAGCCCAGGGGGCCGGGGCTATGGCTACACCTTC
TRBJ1-5 | - | TRBV4-1 | once | CASSQRVDQPQHF | TGCGCCAGCAGCCAACGGGTCGATCAGCCCCAGCATTTT
TRBJ2-1 | - | TRBV20-1 | - | CSASNRDEQFF | TGCAGTGCTAGTAATCGGGATGAGCAGTTCTTC
TRBJ1-2 | - | TRBV28 | - | CASSPFELFPPNYGYTF | TGTGCCAGCAGCCCGTTCGAACTCTTCCCACCTAACTATGGCTACACCTTC
TRBJ2-7 | TRBD1 | TRBV28 | - | CASRRNYRGAYEQYF | TGTGCCAGCAGACGGAACTACAGGGGAGCCTACGAGCAGTACTTC
TRBJ2-5 | TRBD2 | TRBV6-5 | - | CASSLPGGETQYF | TGTGCCAGCAGCCTACCGGGAGGAGAGACCCAGTACTTC
TRBJ1-2 | - | TRBV7-9 | - | CASSLLEGYGYTF | TGTGCCAGCAGCCTGTTGGAGGGCTATGGCTACACCTTC
TRBJ2-5 | TRBD1 | TRBV10-1 | - | CARKTGLETQYF | TGCGCCAGGAAGACAGGGTTGGAGACCCAGTACTTC
TRBJ1-5 | TRBD1 | TRBV2 | - | CASSRWTGKGQPQHF | TGTGCCAGCAGTAGGTGGACAGGGAAGGGGCAGCCCCAGCATTTT
TRBJ1-2 | - | TRBV11-2 | - | CASSLGAIEYGYTF | TGTGCCAGCAGCTTAGGCGCCATAGAATATGGCTACACCTTC
TRBJ1-3 | - | TRBV30 | - | CAWRGGLISGNTIYF | TGTGCCTGGAGGGGGGGACTGATCTCTGGAAACACCATATATTTT
TRBJ2-3 | - | TRBV18 | - | CASSPAGLSDTQYF | TGTGCCAGCTCACCGGCGGGGCTCTCAGATACGCAGTATTTT
TRBJ2-7 | TRBD1 | TRBV6-6 | once | CASSLGQGAYEQYF | TGTGCCAGCAGCTTGGGACAGGGGGCGTACGAGCAGTACTTC
TRBJ2-5 | TRBD1 | TRBV4-2 | - | CASSHLMAGGVETQYF | TGTGCCAGCAGCCACCTGATGGCAGGGGGAGTGGAGACCCAGTACTTC
TRBJ2-3 | - | TRBV5-1 | - | CASGWTVTDTQYF | TGCGCCAGCGGGTGGACTGTGACAGATACGCAGTATTTT
TRBJ2-4 | - | TRBV7-6 | - | CASSLGGTKNIQYF | TGTGCCAGCAGCTTAGGGGGCACCAAAAACATTCAGTACTTC
TRBJ2-2 | - | TRBV27 | - | CASSPGGGSTGELFF | TGTGCCAGCAGTCCCGGTGGGGGGAGCACCGGGGAGCTGTTTTTT
TRBJ2-2 | - | TRBV5-6 | - | CASRDSGTGELFF | TGTGCCAGCAGGGACAGTGGCACCGGGGAGCTGTTTTTT
TRBJ2-5 | TRBD2 | TRBV7-6 | - | CASSKASGGTQETQYF | TGTGCCAGCAGCAAAGCTAGCGGGGGTACCCAAGAGACCCAGTACTTC
TRBJ2-5 | TRBD1 | TRBV7-9 | once | CASSSQRTGQETQYF | TGTGCCAGCAGCTCCCAAAGGACAGGGCAGGAGACCCAGTACTTC
TRBJ1-2 | - | TRBV6-5 | - | CASSYSLQSYGYTF | TGTGCCAGCAGTTACTCTCTTCAGTCCTATGGCTACACCTTC
TRBJ1-6 | TRBD1 | TRBV18 | - | CASSPTGESSPLHF | TGTGCCAGCTCACCGACAGGGGAGAGTTCACCCCTCCACTTT
TRBJ2-4 | - | TRBV11-2 | - | CASKGRDIQYF | TGTGCCAGCAAAGGGCGGGACATTCAGTACTTC
TRBJ2-1 | - | TRBV11-3 | - | CASSLGGLRDNEQFF | TGTGCCAGCAGCTTAGGAGGGTTGAGGGACAATGAGCAGTTCTTC
TRBJ1-5 | - | TRBV28 | - | CASSLYGPNQPQHF | TGTGCCAGCAGTTTATATGGGCCGAATCAGCCCCAGCATTTT
TRBJ1-4 | TRBD1 | TRBV6-4 | - | CASSEGTGVNEKLFF | TGTGCCAGCAGTGAAGGGACAGGGGTTAATGAAAAACTGTTTTTT
TRBJ2-7 | - | TRBV15 | - | CATSRGQTYEQYF | TGTGCCACCAGCAGAGGACAGACCTACGAGCAGTACTTC
TRBJ1-2 | TRBD1 | TRBV27 | - | CASSRTGTGVELSYGYTF | TGTGCCAGCAGTAGGACCGGGACAGGAGTTGAGCTGAGCTATGGCTACACCTTC
TRBJ2-1 | TRBD1 | TRBV28 | - | CASCTGQSSREQFF | TGTGCCAGCTGTACGGGACAGTCTAGCAGAGAGCAGTTCTTC
TRBJ2-2 | - | TRBV9 | - | CASSGTPSTGELFF | TGTGCCAGCAGCGGGACACCCTCCACCGGGGAGCTGTTTTTT
TRBJ2-7 | TRBD1 | TRBV7-9 | - | CASSRTGTASYEQYF | TGTGCCAGCAGTCGCACCGGGACAGCCTCCTACGAGCAGTACTTC
TRBJ2-7 | - | TRBV28 | - | CASSSQGLASYEQYF | TGTGCCAGCAGCTCTCAGGGGTTGGCTTCCTACGAGCAGTACTTC